This TCR beta chain was sequenced during a study of T cells in Graves' hyperthyroidism and ophthalmopathy. Study results and limitations: From stable hyperthyroidism, ophthalmopathy was separated by a 13 V-J model. The model's output predicted ophthalmopathy at a median of about 5.9 months prior to onset.

This clonotype was counted at least ten times. The antigen is undetermined. Researchers amplified the TCR beta CDR3 regions from RNA transcripts. The HTBI primer set was used in a first-round RT-PCR of the TCR CDR3. TCRdb used MiXCR to reprocess the multiplex PCR reads, holding one entry per CDR3 protein. This sample has under 300,000 distinct CDR3 sequences, with about 13% found just once. The PBMCs were sourced from fresh peripheral blood (approximately 10 ml). This CDR3 region has 14 residues. Trimming shortened V by 5 bases and J by 6 bases, and 17 bases separated the two germline ends. In germline, CDR1 is SGHVS, CDR2 FNYEAQ.

The sequencing sample was made of blood. The clonotype comes from a woman in her forties with Graves' hyperthyroidism. This chain links TRBV7-6 with TRBJ2-7; possible D gene TRBD1, 6 bases. In DNA, the CDR3 is TGTGCCAGCAGCCAAGGGGGTGTGGTATCCGAGCAGTACTTC. Translating it yields CASSQGGVVSEQYF.